This TCR beta chain was identified during a study of blood T cell repertoires in COVID-19. Overall study context: Some COVID-19 samples were acute and others convalescent; all came from the United States, Italy and Spain.

As concerns this clone: In the same sample, other DNA sequences code for this CDR3.

The CDR3 has 14 amino acids. Per the germline V gene, CDR1 is WNHNN and CDR2 is SYGVQD (reference sequence). After removal of 5 bases from V and 1 base from J, the junction contained 3 bases not matched to a gene. Per the authors' pipeline: Estimates of nucleated cell counts were drawn from the amplification of reference gene primers. Here immunoSEQ multiplex PCR was the method, and the copy in TCRdb shows in-frame clones only, minus some. V, J and clone size were drawn from that table, and D and trimming were deduced from the DNA. The sample has roughly 520,000 clones; more than 75% are singletons. Sequenced input: PBMCs or T cells enriched from blood (not recorded which). This chain connects TRBV10-1 to TRBJ2-7; TRBD2 aligns across 9 bases. This TCR was recovered from a woman between 35 and 50 years old who had recovered from COVID-19. This CDR3 reads CASSPGLASYEQYF. Here the CDR3 DNA reads TGCGCCAGCAGTCCGGGACTAGCTTCCTACGAGCAGTACTTC.